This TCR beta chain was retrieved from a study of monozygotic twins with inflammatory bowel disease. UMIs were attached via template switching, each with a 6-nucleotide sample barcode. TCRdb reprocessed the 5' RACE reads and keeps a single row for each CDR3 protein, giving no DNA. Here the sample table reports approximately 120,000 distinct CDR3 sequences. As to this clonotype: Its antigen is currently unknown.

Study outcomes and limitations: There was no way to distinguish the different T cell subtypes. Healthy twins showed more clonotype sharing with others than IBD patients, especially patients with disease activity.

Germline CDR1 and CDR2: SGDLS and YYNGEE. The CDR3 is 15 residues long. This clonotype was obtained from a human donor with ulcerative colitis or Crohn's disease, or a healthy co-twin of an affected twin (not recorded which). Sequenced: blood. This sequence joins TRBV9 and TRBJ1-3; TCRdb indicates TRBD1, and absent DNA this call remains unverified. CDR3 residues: CASSLGQVSGNTIYF. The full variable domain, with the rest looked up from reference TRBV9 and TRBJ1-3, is DSGVTQTPKHLITATGQRVTLRCSPRSGDLSVYWYQQSLDQGLQFLIQYYNGEERAKGNILERFSAQQFPDLHSELNLSSLELGDSALYFCASSLGQVSGNTIYFGEGSWLTVV.